Listed below are T cell receptor beta chains from one sample, sequenced in a study of shared clonotypes between healthy human individuals. Assay: immunoSEQ multiplex PCR; the TCRdb copy retains only in-frame clones and omits some. The table includes 97,000 or so clones, less than 60% detected once. Sequenced sample: PBMCs. Receptors originate from a woman in her thirties or forties in good health. Some clones in this sample may be carry-over from other donors' samples. Both conserved end residues are part of each CDR3. D genes are given only for firm matches. Size is stated for part of the rows, as once, few or many counts, or as a class when the clone is expanded.

V	J	D	length	size	CDR3	DNA
TRBV5-4	TRBJ2-7	TRBD2	16	-	CASSLAPPSGSYEQYF	TGTGCCAGCAGCTTGGCCCCCCCTAGCGGATCCTACGAGCAGTACTTC
TRBV4-3	TRBJ2-7	-	16	-	CASSQAFPGAGYEQYF	TGCGCCAGCAGCCAAGCTTTTCCAGGGGCAGGATACGAGCAGTACTTC
TRBV28	TRBJ1-5	-	12	many	CATAGPNQPQHF	TGTGCCACCGCTGGCCCCAATCAGCCCCAGCATTTT
TRBV7-9	TRBJ2-7	TRBD2	15	once	CASSSGLAESYEQYF	TGTGCCAGCAGCTCGGGACTAGCGGAATCCTACGAGCAGTACTTC
TRBV29-1	TRBJ2-1	TRBD2	15	-	CSVRIGGSSYNEQFF	TGCAGCGTCCGCATTGGCGGGAGCTCCTACAATGAGCAGTTCTTC
TRBV30	TRBJ2-5	-	18	-	CAWREPRKGGRSAETQYF	TGTGCCTGGAGAGAGCCCAGGAAGGGAGGCCGTAGCGCAGAGACCCAGTACTTC
TRBV4-1	TRBJ1-2	-	13	many	CASSQGGYYGYTF	TGCGCCAGCAGCCAAGGCGGTTACTATGGCTACACCTTC
TRBV28	TRBJ2-7	TRBD2	15	many	CASSSGLAGEYEQYF	TGTGCCAGCAGCTCGGGACTAGCGGGAGAGTACGAGCAGTACTTC
TRBV27	TRBJ2-2	-	15	-	CASSPRGLGTGELFF	TGTGCCAGCAGTCCCCGGGGGCTTGGAACCGGGGAGCTGTTTTTT
TRBV5-6	TRBJ2-5	-	16	few	CASSLIRRALGETQYF	TGTGCCAGCAGCTTAATTCGGCGGGCACTCGGGGAGACCCAGTACTTC
TRBV18	TRBJ2-7	TRBD1	13	-	CASSRDRGNEQYF	TGTGCCAGCTCACGGGACAGGGGTAACGAGCAGTACTTC
TRBV7-9	TRBJ1-2	-	14	few	CASSLVWQGNGYTF	TGTGCCAGCAGCTTAGTTTGGCAGGGGAATGGCTACACCTTC
TRBV9	TRBJ2-5	-	13	-	CASSQKLYETQYF	TGTGCCAGCAGCCAGAAGCTATACGAGACCCAGTACTTC
TRBV4-3	TRBJ1-1	-	13	many	CASSYRRGTEAFF	TGCGCCAGCAGCTATAGACGGGGCACTGAAGCTTTCTTT
TRBV7-3	TRBJ1-6	-	14	-	CASSLTVYNSPLHF	TGTGCCAGCAGCTTAACAGTTTATAATTCACCCCTCCACTTT
TRBV6-6	TRBJ2-7	TRBD1	13	-	CASRGQGAYEQYF	TGTGCCAGCAGGGGACAGGGGGCTTACGAGCAGTACTTC
TRBV27	TRBJ2-3	-	13	-	CASSFSGADTQYF	TGTGCCAGCAGTTTCTCCGGGGCCGATACGCAGTATTTT